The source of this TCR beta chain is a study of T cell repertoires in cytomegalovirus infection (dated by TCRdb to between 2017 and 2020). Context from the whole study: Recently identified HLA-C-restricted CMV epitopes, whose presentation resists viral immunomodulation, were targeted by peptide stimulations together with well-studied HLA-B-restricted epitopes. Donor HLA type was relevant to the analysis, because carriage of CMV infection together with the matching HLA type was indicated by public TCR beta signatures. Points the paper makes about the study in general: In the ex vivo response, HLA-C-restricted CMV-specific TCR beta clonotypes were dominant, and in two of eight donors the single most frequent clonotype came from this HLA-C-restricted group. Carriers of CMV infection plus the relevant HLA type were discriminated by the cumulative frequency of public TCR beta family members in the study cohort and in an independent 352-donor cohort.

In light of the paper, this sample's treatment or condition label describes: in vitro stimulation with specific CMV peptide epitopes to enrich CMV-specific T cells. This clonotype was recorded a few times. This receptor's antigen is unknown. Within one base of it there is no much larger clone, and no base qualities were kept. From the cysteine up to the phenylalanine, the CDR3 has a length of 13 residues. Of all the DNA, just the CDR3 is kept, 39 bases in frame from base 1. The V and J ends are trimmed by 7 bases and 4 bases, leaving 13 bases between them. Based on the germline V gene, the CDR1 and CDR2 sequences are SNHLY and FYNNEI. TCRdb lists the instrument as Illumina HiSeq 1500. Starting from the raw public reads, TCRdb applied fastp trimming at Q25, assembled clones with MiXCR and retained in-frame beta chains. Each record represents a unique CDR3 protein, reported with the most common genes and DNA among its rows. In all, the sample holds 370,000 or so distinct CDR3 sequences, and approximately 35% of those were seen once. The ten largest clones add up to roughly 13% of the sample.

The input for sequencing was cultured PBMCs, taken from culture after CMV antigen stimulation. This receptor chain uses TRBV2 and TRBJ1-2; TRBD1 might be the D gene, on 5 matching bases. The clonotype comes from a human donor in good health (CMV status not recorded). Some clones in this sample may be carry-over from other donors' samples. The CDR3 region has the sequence CASTPGTAYGYTF. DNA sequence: TGTGCCAGCACCCCCGGGACTGCCTATGGCTACACCTTC.